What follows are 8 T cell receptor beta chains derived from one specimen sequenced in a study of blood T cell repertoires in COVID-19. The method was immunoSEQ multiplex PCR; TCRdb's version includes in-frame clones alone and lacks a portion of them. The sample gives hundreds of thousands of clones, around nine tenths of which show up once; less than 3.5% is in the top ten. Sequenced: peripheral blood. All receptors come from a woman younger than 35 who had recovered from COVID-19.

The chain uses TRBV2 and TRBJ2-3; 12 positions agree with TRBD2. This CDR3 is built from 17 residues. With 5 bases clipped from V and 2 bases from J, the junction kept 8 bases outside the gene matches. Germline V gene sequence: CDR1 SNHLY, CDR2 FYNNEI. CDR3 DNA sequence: TGTGCCAGCAGTCCTACTGGACTAGCGGGAACCACAGATACGCAGTATTTT. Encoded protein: CASSPTGLAGTTDTQYF. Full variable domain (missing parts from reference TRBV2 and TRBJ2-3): EPEVTQTPSHQVTQMGQEVILRCVPISNHLYFYWYRQILGQKVEFLVSFYNNEISEKSEIFDDQFSVERPDGSNFTLKIRSTKLEDSAMYFCASSPTGLAGTTDTQYFGPGTRLTVL.

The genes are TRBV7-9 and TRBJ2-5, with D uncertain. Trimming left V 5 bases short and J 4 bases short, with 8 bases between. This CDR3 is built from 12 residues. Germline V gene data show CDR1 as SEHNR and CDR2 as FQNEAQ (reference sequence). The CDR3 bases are TGTGCCAGCAGCCTAAACCCAGAGACCCAGTACTTC. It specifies CASSLNPETQYF.

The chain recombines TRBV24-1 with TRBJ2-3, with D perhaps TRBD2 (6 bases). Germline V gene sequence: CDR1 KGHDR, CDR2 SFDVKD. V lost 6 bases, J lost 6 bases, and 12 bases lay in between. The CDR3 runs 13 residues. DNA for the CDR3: TGTGCCACCAGTAGCACTAGCCACGATACGCAGTATTTT. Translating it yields CATSSTSHDTQYF.

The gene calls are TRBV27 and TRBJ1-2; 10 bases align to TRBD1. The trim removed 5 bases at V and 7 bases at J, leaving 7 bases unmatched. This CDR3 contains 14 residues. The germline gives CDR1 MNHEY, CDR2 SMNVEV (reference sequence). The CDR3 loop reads CASSPRQGATGYTF. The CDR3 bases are TGTGCCAGCAGTCCCAGACAGGGGGCTACTGGCTACACCTTC.

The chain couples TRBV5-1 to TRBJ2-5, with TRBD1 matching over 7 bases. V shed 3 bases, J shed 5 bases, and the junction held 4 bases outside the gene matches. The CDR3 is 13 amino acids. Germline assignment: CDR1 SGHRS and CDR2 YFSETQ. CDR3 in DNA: TGCGCCAGCAGCTCGACAGGGAGCGAGACCCAGTACTTC. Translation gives CASSSTGSETQYF.

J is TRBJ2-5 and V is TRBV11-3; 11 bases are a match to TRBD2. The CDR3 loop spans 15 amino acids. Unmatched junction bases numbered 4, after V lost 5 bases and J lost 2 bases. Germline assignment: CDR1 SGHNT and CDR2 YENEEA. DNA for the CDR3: TGTGCCAGCAGCCTAGGGACTAGCGGACAAGAGACCCAGTACTTC. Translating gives CASSLGTSGQETQYF.

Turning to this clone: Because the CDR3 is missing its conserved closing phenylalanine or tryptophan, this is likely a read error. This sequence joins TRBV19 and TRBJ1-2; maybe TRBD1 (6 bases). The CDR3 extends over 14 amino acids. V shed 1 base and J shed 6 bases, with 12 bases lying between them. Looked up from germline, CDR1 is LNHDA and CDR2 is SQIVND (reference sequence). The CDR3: CASSIGQGNHGYTL. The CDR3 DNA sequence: TGTGCCAGTAGTATAGGGCAGGGGAATCATGGCTACACCCTC.

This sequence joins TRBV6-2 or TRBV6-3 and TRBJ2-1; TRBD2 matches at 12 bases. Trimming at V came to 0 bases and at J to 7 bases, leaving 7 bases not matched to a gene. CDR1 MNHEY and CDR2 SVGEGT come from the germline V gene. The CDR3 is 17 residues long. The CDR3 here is CASSYSLAGGPRNEQFF. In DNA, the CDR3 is TGTGCCAGCAGTTACTCCCTAGCGGGAGGGCCGCGTAATGAGCAGTTCTTC.